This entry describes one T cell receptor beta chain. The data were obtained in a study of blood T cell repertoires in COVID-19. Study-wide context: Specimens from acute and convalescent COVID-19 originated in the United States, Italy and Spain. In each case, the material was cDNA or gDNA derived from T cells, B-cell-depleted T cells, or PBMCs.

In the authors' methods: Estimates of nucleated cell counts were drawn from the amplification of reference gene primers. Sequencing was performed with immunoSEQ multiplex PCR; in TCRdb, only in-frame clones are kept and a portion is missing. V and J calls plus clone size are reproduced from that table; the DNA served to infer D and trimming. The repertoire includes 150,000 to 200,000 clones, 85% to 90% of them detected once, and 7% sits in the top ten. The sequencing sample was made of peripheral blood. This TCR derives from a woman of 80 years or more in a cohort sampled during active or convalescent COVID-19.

The CDR3 coding sequence is TGTGCCAGCAGCTTGGCGTCGGGACAGGGGGCGCGGGGCTACACCTTC. Protein product: CASSLASGQGARGYTF. This chain links TRBV5-5 with TRBJ1-2; the match to TRBD1 covers 12 bases. This CDR3 comprises 16 residues. CDR1 is SGHKS and CDR2 is YYEKEE in the germline V gene (reference sequence). The trim removed 0 bases at V and 8 bases at J, leaving 8 bases unmatched.